Each of the 22 T cell receptor beta chains below was sequenced from the same sample in a study of CD8 T cells in Susac syndrome. Reverse transcription of roughly 0.45 to 1 ug RNA used random hexamers. TCRdb recomputed calls from the immunoSEQ multiplex PCR reads with MiXCR, one row per CDR3 protein. The sample lists fewer than 150,000 distinct CDR3 sequences, more than 85% occurring once. Material for sequencing was CD8+ T cells from PBMCs. All receptors come from a human donor with Susac syndrome.

The V call is TRBV12-5, the J call TRBJ2-3; TRBD2 aligns across 14 bases. Germline V gives CDR1 LGHNT, CDR2 FRNRAP. The CDR3 length is 16 residues. V lost 5 bases to trimming and J lost 4 bases; unmatched junction nucleotides: 5. CDR3: CASGPGLAGEADTQYF. CDR3 coding DNA: TGTGCTAGTGGTCCGGGACTAGCGGGAGAGGCAGATACGCAGTATTTT.

CDR3 region: CASSPSRQGGHNEQFF. The DNA for the CDR3 is TGTGCCAGCTCACCCTCCCGGCAGGGAGGTCACAATGAGCAGTTCTTC. The V and J genes are TRBV18 and TRBJ2-1; tentative D call: TRBD2 (6 bases). The CDR3 is 16 residues long. Germline loops: CDR1 KGHSH, CDR2 LQKENI. Trimming left V 3 bases short and J 5 bases short, with 17 bases between.

The rearrangement joins TRBV20-1 to TRBJ1-5; TRBD1 matches 7 bases. Germline V gives CDR1 DFQATT, CDR2 SNEGSKA (reference sequence). The length of the CDR3 is 14 residues. The trim removed 2 bases at V and 3 bases at J, leaving 4 bases unmatched. CDR3 sequence reads: CSARQGQHNQPQHF. CDR3 in DNA: TGCAGTGCTAGACAGGGACAGCACAATCAGCCCCAGCATTTT.

This clonotype was detected only once. The chain recombines TRBV4-1 with TRBJ1-2; D is uncertain. V was pared by 3 bases and J by 1 base, with 6 bases between. CDR1 and CDR2 from the germline V gene are MGHRA and YSYEKL. The CDR3 covers 13 residues. DNA of the CDR3: TGCGCCAGCAGCCAGGACGGTAACTATGGCTACACCTTC. It codes for CASSQDGNYGYTF.

The count of this clonotype is one. The CDR3 is CASSQARDRGETQYF. The CDR3, as DNA: TGCGCCAGCAGCCAAGCTAGGGACAGGGGAGAGACCCAGTACTTC. The V gene is TRBV4-1, the J gene TRBJ2-5; 10 positions match TRBD1. The CDR3 contains 15 residues. V shed 1 base and J 4 bases; nucleotides not matched to a gene: 3. Germline values: CDR1 MGHRA, CDR2 YSYEKL.

V gene TRBV27 combines with J gene TRBJ1-5; 10 nucleotides match TRBD1. The CDR3 contains 15 residues. Germline V lookup: CDR1 MNHEY, CDR2 SMNVEV (reference sequence). With V trimmed by 6 bases and J by 2 bases, 4 bases remained unmatched. DNA of the CDR3: TGTGCCAGCAGCCCGGACAGGGGGGGCAATCAGCCCCAGCATTTT. This encodes CASSPDRGGNQPQHF.

V is TRBV7-3 and J is TRBJ2-5; perhaps TRBD1 as D (5 bases). Deletions cut 0 bases from V and 5 bases from J, with 13 bases between. This CDR3 contains 15 residues. In germline, CDR1 is SGHTA, CDR2 FQGTGA. DNA of the CDR3: TGTGCCAGCAGCTTAACCCTTGGGCCAGGGGAGACCCAGTACTTC. This encodes CASSLTLGPGETQYF.

The chain joins TRBV18 to TRBJ2-1, with D possibly called TRBD1 or TRBD2 (5 bases each). CDR1 is KGHSH and CDR2 is LQKENI in the germline V gene. V was cut by 6 bases and J by 8 bases, with 20 bases left in between. This CDR3 is 15 amino acids long. The CDR3 spells CASSTQQSLGDEQFF. CDR3 DNA sequence: TGTGCCAGCTCCACGCAACAGAGCCTGGGGGATGAGCAGTTCTTC.

The chain joins TRBV6-5 to TRBJ2-7; D gene unclear. The length of the CDR3 is 14 residues. Looked up from germline, CDR1 is MNHEY and CDR2 is SVGAGI. Trimming took off 2 bases at V and 0 bases at J, with 8 bases between the two ends. CDR3 DNA sequence: TGTGCCAGCAGTTACGGGCCTAGCTCCTACGAGCAGTACTTC. Its translation is CASSYGPSSYEQYF.

V usage is TRBV11-2 and J usage is TRBJ1-4; TRBD1 might be the D (5 bases). The germline CDR1 and CDR2 sequences are SGHAT and FQNNGV. With 5 bases removed from V and 3 bases from J, the gap between germline ends came to 19 bases. This CDR3 is 17 amino acids long. CDR3 coding DNA: TGTGCCAGCAGCGCCGACAGTCCGAGTCACTCTAATGAAAAACTGTTTTTT. Translating gives CASSADSPSHSNEKLFF.

V gene TRBV5-6 combines with J gene TRBJ1-1; D call uncertain. Germline V CDR1 and CDR2: SGHDT, YYEEEE. This CDR3 has 13 amino acids. V was clipped by 0 bases and J by 8 bases, with 11 bases between them. CDR3 DNA sequence: TGTGCCAGCAGCTTGGCATCGGGCCAGGAAGCTTTCTTT. Its translation: CASSLASGQEAFF.

J is TRBJ2-3 and V is TRBV20-1, with 11 bases lining up with TRBD2. CDR1 DFQATT and CDR2 SNEGSKA come from the germline V gene (reference sequence). With 4 bases clipped from V and 2 bases from J, the junction kept 23 bases outside the gene matches. CDR3 length equals 21 residues. The CDR3, as DNA: TGCAGTGCTATGGGTACAACACCGGGACTAGCGGCCGTCTTACACACAGATACGCAGTATTTT. Its protein product is CSAMGTTPGLAAVLHTDTQYF.

The J gene is TRBJ2-7, the V gene TRBV4-2; the D gene is possibly TRBD1 (5 bases). The CDR3 spans 15 residues. The germline V gene has CDR1 LGHNA and CDR2 YNFKEQ. V was trimmed by 0 bases and J by 3 bases, leaving 12 bases between them. CDR3 sequence reads: CASSQDQSRDYEQYF. For the CDR3, the DNA is TGTGCCAGCAGCCAAGATCAGAGCAGGGACTACGAGCAGTACTTC.

V is TRBV4-1 and J is TRBJ2-7, with 10 bases fitting TRBD2. This CDR3 is 17 amino acids long. Per the germline V gene, CDR1 is MGHRA and CDR2 is YSYEKL. V lost 0 bases to trimming and J lost 3 bases; unmatched junction nucleotides: 8. The CDR3 sequence: CASSQDLGLAPDYEQYF. CDR3 coding DNA: TGCGCCAGCAGCCAAGATCTGGGACTAGCGCCCGACTACGAGCAGTACTTC.

The rearrangement joins TRBV9 to TRBJ2-5; D is unclear. The V end lost 4 bases, the J end lost 5 bases, and 18 bases lay between the germline ends. CDR1 and CDR2 from the germline V gene are SGDLS and YYNGEE. This CDR3 is built from 15 residues. The CDR3 coding sequence is TGTGCCAGCAGCCCATGGGGTATCGACACGGAGACCCAGTACTTC. Translation gives CASSPWGIDTETQYF.

This sequence joins TRBV9 and TRBJ2-7; a possible D gene is TRBD1 (6 bases). Looked up from germline, CDR1 is SGDLS and CDR2 is YYNGEE. CDR3 length equals 14 residues. The ends were cut back, 3 bases at V and 3 bases at J, with 13 bases in the middle. The CDR3 protein is CASSAGQLGYEQYF. As DNA, the CDR3 is TGTGCCAGCAGCGCGGGACAATTGGGCTACGAGCAGTACTTC.

This clonotype was seen only a few times. The rearrangement uses TRBV12-5 and TRBJ1-1; no clear D gene. There are 14 residues in the CDR3. V gave up 2 bases and J gave up 2 bases, with 9 bases separating them. Germline V CDR1 and CDR2: LGHNT, FRNRAP. CDR3 sequence: CASGLYSANTEAFF. CDR3 sequence (DNA): TGTGCTAGTGGTTTGTACTCAGCAAACACTGAAGCTTTCTTT.

Here the CDR3 reads CNPLQGKNCHQPQHF. CDR3 in DNA: TGCAACCCTCTTCAGGGGAAGAATTGCCATCAGCCCCAGCATTTT. V and J are TRBV20-1 and TRBJ1-5, with a weak D call TRBD1 (6 bases). The CDR3 is 15 residues long. Germline V gene sequence: CDR1 DFQATT, CDR2 SNEGSKA (reference sequence).

This sequence joins TRBV28 and TRBJ2-3; TRBD2 aligns across 7 bases. This CDR3 is 16 amino acids long. CDR1 is MDHEN, CDR2 SYDVKM, per germline. The junction had 7 bases not matched to a gene; V was cut back by 0 bases and J by 4 bases. The CDR3 nucleotides read TGTGCCAGCAGTTTATGGCGGGAGAAGGGACCAGATACGCAGTATTTT. The encoded protein is CASSLWREKGPDTQYF. Supplemented by reference TRBV28 and TRBJ2-3, the full variable domain reads DVKVTQSSRYLVKRTGEKVFLECVQDMDHENMFWYRQDPGLGLRLIYFSYDVKMKEKGDIPEGYSVSREKKERFSLILESASTNQTSMYLCASSLWREKGPDTQYFGPGTRLTVL.

The J gene is TRBJ2-1, the V gene TRBV20-1; D gene unclear. The CDR3 contains 13 residues. Germline lookup yields CDR1 DFQATT and CDR2 SNEGSKA (reference sequence). Trimming removed 2 bases at V and 4 bases at J, with 9 bases between. The CDR3 nucleotides are TGCAGTGCTAGAATCGTAGATTACAATGAGCAGTTCTTC. Protein product: CSARIVDYNEQFF.

This sequence joins TRBV9 and TRBJ1-1, with TRBD1 as a possible D gene (6 bases). The ends were cut back, 6 bases at V and 0 bases at J, with 21 bases in the middle. The CDR3 length is 17 residues. Germline V lookup: CDR1 SGDLS, CDR2 YYNGEE. CDR3 loop: CASTAGGGSLMNTEAFF. The CDR3 coding sequence is TGTGCCAGCACCGCAGGAGGGGGAAGCCTAATGAACACTGAAGCTTTCTTT.

The rearrangement joins TRBV5-6 to TRBJ2-7, with 12 bases aligning to TRBD2. CDR3 length: 14 amino acids. J gave up 7 bases and V 2 bases, and 4 bases lay outside the gene matches. Per the germline V gene, CDR1 is SGHDT and CDR2 is YYEEEE. CDR3 region: CASSFGLAGTEQYF. The CDR3 DNA reads as TGTGCCAGCAGCTTTGGACTAGCGGGAACAGAGCAGTACTTC.